The following is a TCR beta chain sequence with its context. This specimen belongs to a study of blood T cell repertoires in COVID-19. The overall study: From the United States, Italy and Spain came samples of acute and convalescent COVID-19. PBMCs, B-cell-depleted T cells, or T cells were the source of the cDNA or gDNA that made up the material.

The V and J ends lost 4 bases and 2 bases, in that order; junction bases with no gene match: 10. Germline CDR1 SGHDN, CDR2 FVKESK. The CDR3 consists of 17 residues. Original data processing: It was from reference gene primer amplification that nucleated cell counts were estimated. Method: immunoSEQ multiplex PCR; TCRdb's copy keeps in-frame clones and lacks some. The DNA was the basis for D and trimming; V, J and clone size are from that table. The sample carries 130,000 to 150,000 clones, 84% recorded once. The rearrangement joins TRBV14 to TRBJ2-3; 9 bases align to TRBD2. The TCR was taken from a human donor in a cohort sampled during active COVID-19. Specimen: peripheral blood. CDR3 protein: CASSLTSGGGLTDTQYF. The CDR3 coding sequence is TGTGCCAGCAGCCTGACTAGCGGAGGAGGGCTCACAGATACGCAGTATTTT.